The TCR beta chain under discussion was sequenced for a study of blood T cell repertoires in COVID-19. Study details: Donors in the United States, Italy and Spain gave samples during acute or convalescent COVID-19. Sources were T cells, B-cell-depleted T cells, or PBMCs; the material itself was cDNA or gDNA.

The trim removed 3 bases at V and 5 bases at J, leaving 6 bases unmatched. The CDR3 is made up of 17 amino acids. CDR1 and CDR2 from the germline V gene are KGHDR and SFDVKD. Enrolled during active infection, Seattle patients were then followed longitudinally. The authors' processing: Reference gene primers were amplified, and this amplification served to estimate nucleated cell counts. TCRdb keeps only in-frame clones here, not all; method: immunoSEQ multiplex PCR. D and trimming come from the DNA, and the V and J calls and clone size come from that table. This table has roughly 250,000 clones, approximately 83% appearing once.

Sequences were obtained from peripheral blood. The clonotype originates from a person aged 70 to 79 with COVID-19, enrolled during active disease. J is TRBJ2-2 and V is TRBV24-1, with TRBD2 identical over 12 bases. The CDR3 DNA is TGTGCCACCAGTGATCCCGCCGGGACTAGCGGGACCGGGGAGCTGTTTTTT. Amino acid sequence: CATSDPAGTSGTGELFF.